Sequencing of this T cell receptor (beta chain) was carried out in a study of T cell responses to AZD1222 COVID-19 vaccine. Trimming took off 0 bases at V and 7 bases at J, with 16 bases between the two ends. From germline, CDR1 is SGDLS and CDR2 YYNGEE. This CDR3 is built from 15 residues. Here immunoSEQ multiplex PCR was the method, and the copy in TCRdb shows in-frame clones only, minus some. Seen here are about 69,000 clones, roughly 80% observed once, and the top ten hold over 12%. The sample was peripheral blood, taken 28 days after the second AZD1222 dose. This clonotype originated in an adult who received the AZD1222 COVID-19 vaccine. The chain couples TRBV9 to TRBJ2-5; D is perhaps TRBD2 (5 bases). The CDR3: CASSVAYGESRTQYF. The DNA of the CDR3 is TGTGCCAGCAGCGTAGCCTACGGGGAGAGCCGGACCCAGTACTTC. Full variable domain (missing parts from reference TRBV9 and TRBJ2-5): DSGVTQTPKHLITATGQRVTLRCSPRSGDLSVYWYQQSLDQGLQFLIQYYNGEERAKGNILERFSAQQFPDLHSELNLSSLELGDSALYFCASSVAYGESRTQYFGPGTRLLVL.